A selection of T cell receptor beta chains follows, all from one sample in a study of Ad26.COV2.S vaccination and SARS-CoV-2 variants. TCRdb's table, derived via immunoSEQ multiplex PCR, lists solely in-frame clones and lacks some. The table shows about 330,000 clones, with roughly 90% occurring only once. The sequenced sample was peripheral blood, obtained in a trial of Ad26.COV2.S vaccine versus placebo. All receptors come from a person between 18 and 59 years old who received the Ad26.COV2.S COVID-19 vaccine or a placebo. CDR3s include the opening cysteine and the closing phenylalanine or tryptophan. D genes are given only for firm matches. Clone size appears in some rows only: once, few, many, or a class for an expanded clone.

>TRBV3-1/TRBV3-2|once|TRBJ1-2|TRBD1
CASSPRGGSNYGYTF
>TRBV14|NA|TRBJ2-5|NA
CASSQDRGVQETQYF
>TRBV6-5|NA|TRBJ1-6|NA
CASSYNLNSPLHF
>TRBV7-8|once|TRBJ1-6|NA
CASSDQVMSNNSPLHF
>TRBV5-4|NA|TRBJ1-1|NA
CASSLGVLDTEAFF
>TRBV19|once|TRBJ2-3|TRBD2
CASSGGGATGTDTQYF
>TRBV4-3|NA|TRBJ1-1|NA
CASSRLGGNTEAFF
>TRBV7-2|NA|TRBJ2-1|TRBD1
CASSPQGQTYNEQFF
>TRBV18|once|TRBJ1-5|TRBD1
CASSPWGQGDQPQHF
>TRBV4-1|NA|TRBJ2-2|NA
CASSQDRAGELFF
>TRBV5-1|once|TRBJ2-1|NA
CASRPSGHRSYNEQFF
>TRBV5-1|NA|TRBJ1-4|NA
CASSSATNEKLFF
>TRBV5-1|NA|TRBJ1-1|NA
CASSLVVGVEDTEAFF
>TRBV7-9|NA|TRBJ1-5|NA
CASSLGQGNYQPQHF
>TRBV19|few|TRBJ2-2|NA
CASSALRTDGGELFF
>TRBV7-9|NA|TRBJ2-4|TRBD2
CASSGLAGGVIQYF
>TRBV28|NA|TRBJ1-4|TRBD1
CASSLSGTANEKLFF
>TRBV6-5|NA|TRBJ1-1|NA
CASTLYGMNTEAFF
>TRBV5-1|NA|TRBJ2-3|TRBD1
CASSHGQGAIRDTQYF
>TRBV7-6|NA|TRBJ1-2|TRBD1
CASSPGTGINYGYTF
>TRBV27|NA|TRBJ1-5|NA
CASSFLAQGWNQPQHF
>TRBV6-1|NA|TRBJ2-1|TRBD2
CASSDSGRMDEQFF
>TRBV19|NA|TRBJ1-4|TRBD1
CASSTNRGWNEKLFF
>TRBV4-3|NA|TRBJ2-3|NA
CASSQVGILDSWYTQYF